This T cell receptor beta chain was identified during a study of blood T cell repertoires in COVID-19. Study as a whole: Sources were T cells, B-cell-depleted T cells, or PBMCs; the material itself was cDNA or gDNA.

With 7 bases removed from V and 1 base from J, the gap between germline ends came to 18 bases. CDR1 and CDR2 (germline): SGHRS, YFSETQ. The CDR3 contains 16 residues. Authors' analysis steps: Amplification of reference gene primers provided the estimated nucleated cell counts. Clones were sequenced by immunoSEQ multiplex PCR, and TCRdb holds only the in-frame ones, with some missing. Clone size and the V and J calls come from that table; the DNA yielded D and trimming. The data contain roughly 32,000 clones, more than 75% of them seen just once; the ten biggest clones take up around 15%. The sample comprised peripheral blood. The rearrangement uses TRBV5-1 and TRBJ2-4; tentatively, D is TRBD2 (7 bases). This TCR was sampled from a man aged 60-69 years with active COVID-19. CDR3 in amino acids: CASSYQEGGAKNIQYF. The CDR3 nucleotides are TGCGCCAGCTCCTACCAGGAGGGGGGGGCCAAAAACATTCAGTACTTC. The complete variable domain, with remaining parts taken from reference TRBV5-1 and TRBJ2-4, reads KAGVTQTPRYLIKTRGQQVTLSCSPISGHRSVSWYQQTPGQGLQFLFEYFSETQRNKGNFPGRFSGRQFSNSRSEMNVSTLELGDSALYLCASSYQEGGAKNIQYFGAGTRLSVL.